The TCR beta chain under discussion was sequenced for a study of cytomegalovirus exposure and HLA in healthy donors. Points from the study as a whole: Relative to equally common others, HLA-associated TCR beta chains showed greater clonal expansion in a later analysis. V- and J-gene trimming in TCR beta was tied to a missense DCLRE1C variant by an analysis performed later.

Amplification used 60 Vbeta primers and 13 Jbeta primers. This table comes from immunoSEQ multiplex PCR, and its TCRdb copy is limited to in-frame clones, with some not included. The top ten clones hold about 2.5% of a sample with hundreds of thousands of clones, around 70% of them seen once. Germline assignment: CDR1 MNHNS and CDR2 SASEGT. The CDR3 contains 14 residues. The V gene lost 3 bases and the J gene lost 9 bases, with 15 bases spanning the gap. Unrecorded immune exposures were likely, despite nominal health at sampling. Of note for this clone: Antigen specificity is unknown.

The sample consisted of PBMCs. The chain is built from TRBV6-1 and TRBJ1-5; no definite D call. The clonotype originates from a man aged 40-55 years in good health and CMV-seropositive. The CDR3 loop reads CASSEIGREGPQHF. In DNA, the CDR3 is TGTGCCAGCAGTGAGATAGGACGGGAAGGGCCCCAGCATTTT.